This record looks at one T cell receptor beta chain sequence and its context. The antigen is not known. V lost 5 bases to trimming and J lost 10 bases; unmatched junction nucleotides: 5. This CDR3 contains 12 residues. Germline CDR1 reads MNHNS; CDR2 reads SASEGT. This sample was included in a study of T cells in Graves' hyperthyroidism and ophthalmopathy. Study-level points and caveats: Most thyroid-expanded clonotypes above 0.001 were also found in blood.

There were TCR beta CDR3 regions amplified from RNA transcripts. First-round RT-PCR targeting the TCR CDR3 was performed with the HTBI primer set. TCRdb re-called the multiplex PCR reads with MiXCR, one entry per CDR3 protein. The sample has a few hundred thousand distinct CDR3 sequences; roughly a sixth are singletons. The chain links TRBV6-1 to TRBJ2-1, with 7 bases that match TRBD1. Sequencing was performed on blood. This sequence originates from a woman aged 35 to 49 with Graves' ophthalmopathy. CDR3 region: CASSLQGLEQFF. Written as DNA, the CDR3 is TGTGCCAGCAGTCTACAGGGGTTAGAGCAGTTCTTC.